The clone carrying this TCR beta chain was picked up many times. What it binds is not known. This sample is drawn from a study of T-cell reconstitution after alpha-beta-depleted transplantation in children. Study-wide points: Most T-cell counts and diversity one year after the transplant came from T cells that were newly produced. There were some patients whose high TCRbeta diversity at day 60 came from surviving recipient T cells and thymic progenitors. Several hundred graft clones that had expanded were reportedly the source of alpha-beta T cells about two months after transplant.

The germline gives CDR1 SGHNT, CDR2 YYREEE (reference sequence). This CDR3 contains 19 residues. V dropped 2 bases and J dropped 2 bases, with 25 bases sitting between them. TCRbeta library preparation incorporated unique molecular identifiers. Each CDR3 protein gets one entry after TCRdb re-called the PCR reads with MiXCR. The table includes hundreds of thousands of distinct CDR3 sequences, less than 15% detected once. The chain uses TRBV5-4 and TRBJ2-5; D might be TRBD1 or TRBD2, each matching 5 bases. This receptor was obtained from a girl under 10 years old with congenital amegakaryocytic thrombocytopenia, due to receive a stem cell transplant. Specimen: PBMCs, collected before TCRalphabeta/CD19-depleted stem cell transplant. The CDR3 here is CASSFVVASAEGEQETQYF. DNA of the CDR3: TGTGCCAGCAGCTTCGTCGTGGCCTCAGCGGAAGGGGAACAAGAGACCCAGTACTTC. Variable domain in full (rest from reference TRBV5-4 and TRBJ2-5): ETGVTQSPTHLIKTRGQQVTLRCSSQSGHNTVSWYQQALGQGPQFIFQYYREEENGRGNFPPRFSGLQFPNYSSELNVNALELDDSALYLCASSFVVASAEGEQETQYFGPGTRLLVL.